This T cell receptor (beta chain) was identified in a study of T cell responses to AZD1222 COVID-19 vaccine. Overall study findings and caveats: Mapped onto spike, vaccine-associated CD4 TCRs spanned it and were dominant at 160-218 and 743-854. Only six individuals given AZD1222 were seropositive at baseline.

Here immunoSEQ multiplex PCR was the method, and the copy in TCRdb shows in-frame clones only, minus some. The sample has approximately 120,000 clones, about nine tenths seen once. The CDR3 is made up of 12 amino acids. The V and J ends lost 5 bases and 8 bases respectively, with 12 bases between them. The table lists this clone with a count of one. The antigen is undetermined. Sequences were derived from peripheral blood, sampled on day 0 of AZD1222 vaccination. This chain joins TRBV12-3 or TRBV12-4 and TRBJ1-2; D possibly corresponds to TRBD1 (5 bases). The sequence derives from an adult in good health. The CDR3 DNA follows: TGTGCCAGCAGTCCCCAGGGCTGGGGCTACACCTTC. Its translation is CASSPQGWGYTF.